This TCR beta chain was retrieved from a study of T cell repertoires in cytomegalovirus infection. Study-wide context: Evidence of both CMV infection and a matching HLA type came from public TCR beta signatures.

CDR1 and CDR2 from the germline V gene are SGHTA and FQGNSA. Trimming cost V 3 bases and J 10 bases; bases outside gene matches: 7. CDR3 size: 15 residues. MiXCR, run by TCRdb on the reads, gives a single entry per CDR3 protein. The sample consists of some 110,000 distinct CDR3 sequences, around 10% of them appearing once. Ten or more counts support this clonotype. Its target is unknown. The sequenced sample consisted of PBMCs, sequenced either directly or after in vitro stimulation (not recorded which). The chain carries TRBV7-2 and TRBJ1-6, with 9 bases aligning to TRBD1. The sequence derives from a human donor in good health (CMV status not recorded). Some clones in this sample may be carry-over from other donors' samples. The CDR3 protein is CASSFDTGGDSPLHF. CDR3 bases: TGTGCCAGCAGCTTCGATACAGGGGGCGACTCACCCCTCCACTTT.